This T cell receptor (beta chain) was captured by sequencing in a study of CD8 T cells in ankylosing spondylitis. The V and J ends lost 6 bases and 5 bases, in that order; junction bases with no gene match: 8. The CDR3 is 15 residues long. Germline V lookup: CDR1 MNHEY, CDR2 SMNVEV (reference sequence). Ten or more counts support this clonotype. Its antigen is unidentified. TCRdb processed the 5' RACE reads anew with MiXCR; each CDR3 protein has one entry. The table lists 250,000 to 300,000 distinct CDR3 sequences, approximately 20% of them singletons. Whole-study findings and limits: Peripheral blood held disease-linked clones only at relatively low frequency, and these were CD8+. Made up of fewer than ten highly homologous variants, a TCR beta motif appeared characteristic of ankylosing spondylitis blood. Disease-linked clones reportedly showed significant enrichment in matched ankylosing spondylitis synovial fluid.

This clonotype originated in a male donor with ankylosing spondylitis or in good health (not recorded which). Sequenced input: blood, either unsorted or a sorted T cell fraction (not recorded which). The rearrangement uses TRBV27 and TRBJ2-1; 9 nucleotides agree with TRBD1. CDR3 region: CASSRAGTGNNEQFF. CDR3 DNA: TGTGCCAGCAGCCGCGCCGGGACAGGGAACAATGAGCAGTTCTTC.